One sample yielded the 15 T cell receptor beta chains listed below, sequenced in a study of blood T cell repertoires in COVID-19. The assay was immunoSEQ multiplex PCR, and TCRdb's table has in-frame clones only and misses some. The sample yields some 160,000 clones, about four fifths seen once. Input material: peripheral blood. These receptors came from a man aged 65-85 years with active or convalescent COVID-19.

This clone has just one count. V and J are TRBV5-1 and TRBJ1-1; no firm D call. CDR3 size: 14 residues. Germline values: CDR1 SGHRS, CDR2 YFSETQ. Trimming took 4 bases from V and 1 from J, leaving 11 bases between them. CDR3 nucleotides: TGCGCCAGCAGCATCAGTTTCCCGAACACTGAAGCTTTCTTT. Translated, it gives CASSISFPNTEAFF.

The chain uses TRBV7-2 and TRBJ2-4; tentative D call: TRBD2 (6 bases). In germline, CDR1 is SGHTA, CDR2 FQGNSA. CDR3 length equals 13 residues. Deletions cut 3 bases from V and 7 bases from J, with 10 bases between. This chain's CDR3 is CASSFSGTNIQYF. The CDR3 bases are TGTGCCAGCAGCTTCTCCGGGACTAACATTCAGTACTTC.

The chain links TRBV30 to TRBJ1-4; 8 nucleotides align to TRBD1. The CDR3 is made up of 15 amino acids. From germline, CDR1 is GTSNPN and CDR2 SVGIG (reference sequence). Germline trimming cut 4 bases from V and 4 bases from J; bases unmatched to any gene: 8. The CDR3 spells CAWKRGQAYNEKLFF. In DNA form, the CDR3 reads TGTGCCTGGAAAAGGGGACAGGCCTATAATGAAAAACTGTTTTTT. Full variable domain (missing parts from reference TRBV30 and TRBJ1-4): SQTIHQWPATLVQPVGSPLSLECTVEGTSNPNLYWYRQAAGRGLQLLFYSVGIGQISSEVPQNLSASRPQDRQFILSSKKLLLSDSGFYLCAWKRGQAYNEKLFFGSGTQLSVL.

This clone was observed at least ten times. CDR3 protein: CASSEVTGNIQYF. The CDR3 region has the DNA TGTGCCAGCAGTGAAGTTACGGGAAACATTCAGTACTTC. This rearrangement joins TRBV6-1 to TRBJ2-4, with D uncertain. Looked up from germline, CDR1 is MNHNS and CDR2 is SASEGT. The CDR3 is 13 amino acids. V shed 1 base and J shed 6 bases, with 7 bases lying between them.

The table lists this clone with a count of one. The CDR3 sequence is CASSGFGQGDYGYTF. CDR3 in DNA: TGTGCCAGCAGTGGATTCGGACAGGGGGACTATGGCTACACCTTC. This chain joins TRBV6-4 and TRBJ1-2, with 10 bases lining up with TRBD1. V lost 4 bases and J lost 3; bases outside the gene matches: 5. The CDR3 loop spans 15 amino acids. Germline V lookup: CDR1 MRHNA, CDR2 SNTAGT.

This clone was found a few times. This rearrangement joins TRBV5-6 to TRBJ2-1; possible D gene TRBD1, 6 bases. The CDR3 spans 17 residues. CDR1 is SGHDT and CDR2 is YYEEEE in the germline V gene. The ends were cut back, 3 bases at V and 6 bases at J, with 22 bases in the middle. This chain's CDR3 is CASSSGGRSLGGNEQFF. CDR3 sequence (DNA): TGTGCCAGCAGCTCTGGGGGCCGCTCGCTAGGGGGCAATGAGCAGTTCTTC. Full variable domain (rest looked up from reference TRBV5-6 and TRBJ2-1): DAGVTQSPTHLIKTRGQQVTLRCSPKSGHDTVSWYQQALGQGPQFIFQYYEEEERQRGNFPDRFSGHQFPNYSSELNVNALLLGDSALYLCASSSGGRSLGGNEQFFGPGTRLTVL.

Only one count was recorded for this clone. The chain joins TRBV5-3 to TRBJ1-2, with 10 bases matching TRBD1. TRBV5-3 belongs to the ORF category, with a function that is uncertain. The J segment lost 8 bases and the V segment lost 3 bases, leaving 7 bases of the junction unmatched. The CDR3 is 14 amino acids. In nucleotides, the CDR3 is TGTGCCAGAAGCTCCGGGACAGGGGAGGAGGGCTACACCTTC. It codes for CARSSGTGEEGYTF.

This chain joins TRBV11-3 and TRBJ2-6, with D maybe TRBD2 (6 bases). V was trimmed by 10 bases and J by 1 base, leaving 11 bases between them. This CDR3 has 14 residues. Germline lookup yields CDR1 SGHNT and CDR2 YENEEA. CDR3 protein: CATSAGSGANVLTF. Here the CDR3 DNA reads TGTGCCACTAGTGCGGGATCTGGGGCCAACGTCCTGACTTTC.

The table lists this clone with a count of one. CDR3 bases: TGTGCCAGCAGCGTCAGGGGCACTGACAGGGCCGAGCAGTACTTC. It encodes CASSVRGTDRAEQYF. The chain links TRBV9 to TRBJ2-7; TRBD1 matches at 7 bases. The CDR3 spans 15 residues. The trim removed 2 bases at V and 6 bases at J, leaving 11 bases unmatched. Germline V lookup: CDR1 SGDLS, CDR2 YYNGEE.

This rearrangement joins TRBV11-2 to TRBJ1-5; no clear D gene. Germline CDR1 reads SGHAT; CDR2 reads FQNNGV. V was trimmed by 1 base and J by 6 bases, leaving 4 bases between them. The CDR3 has 12 residues. The CDR3 nucleotides are TGTGCCAGCAGCTTAGCCGGTCAGCCCCAGCATTTT. Protein: CASSLAGQPQHF.

In this sample, this clone turned up a few times. The chain uses TRBV5-6 and TRBJ1-5; TRBD1 agrees at 9 bases. The J segment lost 4 bases and the V segment lost 3 bases, leaving 2 bases of the junction unmatched. The CDR3 extends over 14 amino acids. Germline-derived CDR1 and CDR2 are SGHDT and YYEEEE. The CDR3 bases are TGTGCCAGCAGCTCCGGGACAGGGAATCAGCCCCAGCATTTT. Its protein product is CASSSGTGNQPQHF.

In its sample, this clone was seen a few times. This rearrangement joins TRBV7-2 to TRBJ2-6, with TRBD1 matching over 9 bases. Germline V CDR1 and CDR2: SGHTA, FQGNSA. CDR3 length: 16 amino acids. V trimming: 5 bases; J trimming: 2 bases; junction bases outside the gene matches: 4. CDR3 nucleotides: TGTGCCAGCAGCCGCCGGGACAGGGCTGGGGCCAACGTCCTGACTTTC. Amino acids: CASSRRDRAGANVLTF. Complete variable domain (other parts from reference TRBV7-2 and TRBJ2-6): GAGVSQSPSNKVTEKGKDVELRCDPISGHTALYWYRQSLGQGLEFLIYFQGNSAPDKSGLPSDRFSAERTGGSVSTLTIQRTQQEDSAVYLCASSRRDRAGANVLTFGAGSRLTVL.

The sample holds a few counts of this clone. The V call is TRBV9, the J call TRBJ2-7, with 7 bases fitting TRBD2. Germline V CDR1 and CDR2: SGDLS, YYNGEE. With 1 base clipped from V and 4 bases from J, the junction kept 11 bases outside the gene matches. The CDR3 extends over 16 amino acids. CDR3 loop: CASSVNSGGSSYEQYF. In DNA, the CDR3 is TGTGCCAGCAGCGTAAATAGCGGCGGGAGCTCTTACGAGCAGTACTTC.

The rearrangement uses TRBV4-3 and TRBJ1-3; D unclear. V lost 8 bases and J lost 2, with 13 bases in between. Germline loops: CDR1 LGHNA, CDR2 YSLEER. The CDR3 sequence is 14 residues long. CDR3 amino acids: CASSDPGTGNTIYF. CDR3 nucleotide sequence: TGCGCCAGCTCCGATCCGGGAACTGGAAACACCATATATTTT.

The chain recombines TRBV10-3 with TRBJ2-7; 9 bases agree with TRBD1. V gave up 5 bases and J gave up 3 bases; unmatched junction bases: 5. This CDR3 has 14 amino acids. Looked up from germline, CDR1 is ENHRY and CDR2 is SYGVKD. The CDR3 DNA reads TGTGCCATCAGTTCACAGGGGGCGAACTACGAGCAGTACTTC. This gives the protein CAISSQGANYEQYF.